These 23 T cell receptor beta chains were all obtained from the same sample, sequenced in a study of T cells in Graves' hyperthyroidism and ophthalmopathy. Amplified regions were TCR beta CDR3 sequences from RNA transcripts. TCR CDR3 underwent first-round RT-PCR with the HTBI primer set. TCRdb used MiXCR to reprocess the multiplex PCR reads, holding one entry per CDR3 protein. The table has fewer than 450,000 distinct CDR3 sequences, more than 13% seen once. Material: blood. The receptors here all came from a man between 50 and 59 years old with Graves' ophthalmopathy.

This clonotype was seen a few times. The J gene is TRBJ1-1, the V gene TRBV19; D gene unclear. Germline V gene sequence: CDR1 LNHDA, CDR2 SQIVND (reference sequence). V was clipped by 6 bases and J by 0 bases, with 8 bases between them. The CDR3 runs 13 residues. As DNA, the CDR3 is TGTGCCAGTAGATTACACATGAACACTGAAGCTTTCTTT. The encoded protein is CASRLHMNTEAFF.

The chain joins TRBV5-1 to TRBJ2-2, with 8 bases matching TRBD1. The J segment lost 4 bases and the V segment lost 4 bases, leaving 6 bases of the junction unmatched. From germline, CDR1 is SGHRS and CDR2 YFSETQ. CDR3 length: 15 residues. Written as DNA, the CDR3 is TGCGCCAGCAGCCACGGACAGGGTCCCACCGGGGAGCTGTTTTTT. Its translation: CASSHGQGPTGELFF.

The J gene is TRBJ2-7, the V gene TRBV5-1; possibly TRBD2 for D (5 bases). The V end lost 5 bases, the J end lost 0 bases, and 12 bases lay between the germline ends. CDR1 is SGHRS, CDR2 YFSETQ, per germline. The length of the CDR3 is 14 residues. The CDR3 sequence: CASSYSSDSYEQYF. CDR3 nucleotides: TGCGCCAGCAGTTACAGTAGCGACTCCTACGAGCAGTACTTC.

This clonotype was counted many times. This rearrangement joins TRBV11-2 to TRBJ2-3, with 11 bases matching TRBD2. The CDR3 loop spans 16 amino acids. V was pared by 2 bases and J by 3 bases, with 4 bases of the junction left unmatched. The germline gives CDR1 SGHAT, CDR2 FQNNGV. CDR3 sequence (DNA): TGTGCCAGCAGCTTATCTAGCGGGAGGCAAACAGATACGCAGTATTTT. This encodes CASSLSSGRQTDTQYF.

This sequence joins TRBV24-1 and TRBJ2-2, with 15 bases that match TRBD2. Trimming at V came to 9 bases and at J to 7 bases, leaving 2 bases not matched to a gene. The CDR3 runs 14 residues. CDR1 is KGHDR, CDR2 SFDVKD, per germline. The CDR3 loop reads CATGLAGGSGELFF. DNA for the CDR3: TGTGCCACCGGACTAGCGGGAGGGAGCGGGGAGCTGTTTTTT.

This clonotype has at least ten counts. The chain is built from TRBV2 and TRBJ2-1; D is possibly TRBD1 or TRBD2 (5 bases each). The V end lost 6 bases, the J end lost 6 bases, and 15 bases lay between the germline ends. This CDR3 has 14 amino acids. The V gene's germline CDR1 is SNHLY and CDR2 FYNNEI. The CDR3 DNA reads as TGTGCCAGCAGGGCCTTGGGGGACGGCAATGAGCAGTTCTTC. Translation: CASRALGDGNEQFF.

The CDR3 loop reads CASSQWTRNTGELFF. CDR3 DNA: TGCGCCAGCAGCCAATGGACACGAAACACCGGGGAGCTGTTTTTT. The chain uses TRBV4-1 and TRBJ2-2, with a possible D match to TRBD1 (5 bases). V was trimmed by 2 bases and J by 2 bases, leaving 9 bases between them. CDR1 is MGHRA, CDR2 YSYEKL, per germline. The CDR3 runs to 15 residues.

This clonotype was recorded many times. The chain uses TRBV7-8 and TRBJ2-1; a possible D gene is TRBD2 (5 bases). This CDR3 has 14 residues. Trimming left V 7 bases short and J 1 base short, with 11 bases between. The V gene's germline CDR1 is SGHVS and CDR2 FQNEAQ. CDR3 loop: CASTRTGSYNEQFF. CDR3 nucleotides: TGTGCCAGCACCAGGACTGGGTCCTACAATGAGCAGTTCTTC.

This clonotype was found a few times. The V call is TRBV29-1, the J call TRBJ1-4, with TRBD1 matching 9 bases. V was pared by 6 bases and J by 8 bases, with 7 bases of the junction left unmatched. The V gene's germline CDR1 is SQVTM and CDR2 ANQGSEA. The CDR3 loop spans 13 amino acids. The CDR3 sequence is CSVTGTGSEKLFF. DNA for the CDR3: TGCAGCGTCACCGGGACAGGGAGCGAAAAACTGTTTTTT.

This clonotype was detected ten times or more. The genes are TRBV5-6 and TRBJ2-7; 8 bases match TRBD1. After removal of 1 base from V and 7 bases from J, the junction contained 10 bases not matched to a gene. The CDR3 is 15 residues long. Germline lookup yields CDR1 SGHDT and CDR2 YYEEEE. The CDR3 sequence: CASSLITGGSREQYF. CDR3 DNA: TGTGCCAGCAGCTTGATTACAGGGGGAAGTCGTGAGCAGTACTTC.

The chain couples TRBV6-1 to TRBJ2-6; the match to TRBD1 covers 9 bases. The V and J ends lost 6 bases and 2 bases, in that order; junction bases with no gene match: 8. The CDR3 has 17 residues. Germline assignment: CDR1 MNHNS and CDR2 SASEGT. CDR3 sequence reads: CASRDRGSPTGANVLTF. The CDR3, as DNA: TGTGCCAGCAGGGACAGGGGTAGTCCCACTGGGGCCAACGTCCTGACTTTC.

This clonotype was detected ten times or more. This chain joins TRBV11-2 and TRBJ2-1; 14 bases are shared with TRBD2. Per germline, CDR1 SGHAT and CDR2 FQNNGV. CDR3 size: 19 residues. V lost 1 base and J lost 2; bases outside the gene matches: 7. CDR3 nucleotide sequence: TGTGCCAGCAGCTTAGTCGGACTAGCGGGAGGAATGACCTACAATGAGCAGTTCTTC. Protein: CASSLVGLAGGMTYNEQFF.

The sample holds many counts of this clonotype. The chain uses TRBV2 and TRBJ2-7; 7 nucleotides match TRBD2. With V trimmed by 6 bases and J by 7 bases, 9 bases remained unmatched. The CDR3 sequence is 13 residues long. In germline, CDR1 is SNHLY, CDR2 FYNNEI. The CDR3 is CASRKGPAGEQYF. For the CDR3, the DNA is TGTGCCAGCAGGAAGGGTCCAGCGGGAGAGCAGTACTTC.

V is TRBV13 and J is TRBJ2-1; 9 bases line up with TRBD1. The CDR3 contains 15 residues. Germline lookup yields CDR1 PRHDT and CDR2 FYEKMQ (reference sequence). Unmatched junction bases numbered 7, after V lost 5 bases and J lost 5 bases. CDR3 coding DNA: TGTGCCAGCAGCCCCCGGGACAGGGAGAACAATGAGCAGTTCTTC. Its translation is CASSPRDRENNEQFF.

The sample holds many counts of this clonotype. The genes are TRBV5-1 and TRBJ1-2; D is perhaps TRBD1 (5 bases). The germline V gene has CDR1 SGHRS and CDR2 YFSETQ. V was trimmed by 0 bases and J by 3 bases, leaving 12 bases between them. This CDR3 has 15 residues. This CDR3 is CASSLAVGLDYGYTF. The CDR3 nucleotides read TGCGCCAGCAGCTTGGCAGTGGGACTTGACTATGGCTACACCTTC.

The sample holds many counts of this clonotype. The chain joins TRBV28 to TRBJ2-1; tentative D call: TRBD2 (6 bases). The germline CDR1 and CDR2 sequences are MDHEN and SYDVKM. The CDR3 spans 14 residues. Trimming removed 7 bases at V and 3 bases at J, with 13 bases between. As DNA, the CDR3 is TGTGCCAGCACTAGCGCTGAGCTCTACAATGAGCAGTTCTTC. As protein: CASTSAELYNEQFF.

The chain has TRBV19 and TRBJ2-3; 9 positions agree with TRBD2. With 5 bases clipped from V and 3 bases from J, the junction kept 9 bases outside the gene matches. There are 16 residues in the CDR3. CDR1 is LNHDA and CDR2 is SQIVND in the germline V gene (reference sequence). CDR3 in DNA: TGTGCCAGTAGTCCCAGAGCGGGAGGTTTTACAGATACGCAGTATTTT. Encoded protein: CASSPRAGGFTDTQYF.

Concerning this clonotype: A much larger clone lies a single base off, so this may be a read error. In DNA, the CDR3 is TGCGCCGGCAGCGGCGGGTCCAGGCTGAACACTGAAGCTTTCTTT. It yields the protein CAGSGGSRLNTEAFF. This rearrangement joins TRBV5-1 to TRBJ1-1; D call uncertain. The CDR3 contains 15 residues. From germline, CDR1 is SGHRS and CDR2 YFSETQ.

The J gene is TRBJ1-4, the V gene TRBV7-8, with 7 bases matching TRBD1. From germline, CDR1 is SGHVS and CDR2 FQNEAQ. The CDR3 consists of 16 residues. Losses at the gene ends were 3 bases for V and 8 bases for J; bases not matched to a gene: 12. The DNA of the CDR3 is TGTGCCAGCAGCTTTAATACGCAGGGGGTAGTGGAAAAACTGTTTTTT. This sequence encodes CASSFNTQGVVEKLFF.

The chain carries TRBV12-3 or TRBV12-4 and TRBJ1-5; no reliable D call. This CDR3 is 13 amino acids long. V lost 3 bases, J lost 5 bases, and 8 bases lay in between. The CDR3: CASSFLGDQPQHF. DNA for the CDR3: TGTGCCAGCAGTTTTCTGGGAGATCAGCCCCAGCATTTT.

This clonotype was counted at least ten times. The chain combines TRBV24-1 with TRBJ1-2, with 7 bases identical to TRBD1. CDR1 and CDR2 (germline): KGHDR, SFDVKD. CDR3 size: 14 residues. J lost 1 base, V lost 7 bases, and 5 bases had no gene match. Here the CDR3 reads CATRSGTDNYGYTF. CDR3 DNA sequence: TGTGCCACCAGATCCGGGACAGATAACTATGGCTACACCTTC.

This clonotype was found a few times. V gene TRBV19 combines with J gene TRBJ2-5, with 9 bases identical to TRBD2. The CDR3 loop spans 16 amino acids. Germline V gene sequence: CDR1 LNHDA, CDR2 SQIVND (reference sequence). Trimming at V came to 5 bases and at J to 0 bases, leaving 7 bases not matched to a gene. As DNA, the CDR3 is TGTGCCAGTAGTGACCCCACTAGCGGGTACCAAGAGACCCAGTACTTC. It is translated as CASSDPTSGYQETQYF. Supplemented by reference TRBV19 and TRBJ2-5, the full variable domain reads DGGITQSPKYLFRKEGQNVTLSCEQNLNHDAMYWYRQDPGQGLRLIYYSQIVNDFQKGDIAEGYSVSREKKESFPLTVTSAQKNPTAFYLCASSDPTSGYQETQYFGPGTRLLVL.

This clonotype has a count of ten or more. The V gene is TRBV25-1, the J gene TRBJ1-1, with TRBD1 matching 7 bases. V gave up 3 bases and J gave up 0 bases; unmatched junction bases: 1. The germline V gene encodes CDR1 MGHDK and CDR2 SYGVNS. The CDR3 has 14 amino acids. CDR3 sequence: CASSEDRLNTEAFF. In nucleotides, the CDR3 is TGTGCCAGCAGTGAGGACAGGTTGAACACTGAAGCTTTCTTT.